The 16 T cell receptor beta chains listed next were all sequenced from one sample in a study of blood T cell repertoires in COVID-19. Using immunoSEQ multiplex PCR, the repertoire was profiled, and TCRdb retains in-frame clones only, with some absent. The sample contains almost 250,000 clones, around nine tenths of which appear only once. Source material: PBMCs or T cells enriched from blood (not recorded which). These TCRs come from a woman in her twenties or thirties who had recovered from COVID-19.

V is TRBV19 and J is TRBJ2-1; D is undetermined. The CDR3 contains 15 residues. V shed 5 bases and J shed 0 bases, with 11 bases lying between them. The V gene's germline CDR1 is LNHDA and CDR2 SQIVND (reference sequence). The CDR3 DNA sequence: TGTGCCAGTAGTCGACTTATGAGCTCCTACAATGAGCAGTTCTTC. Its protein is CASSRLMSSYNEQFF. Full variable domain (outside the CDR3, taken from reference TRBV19 and TRBJ2-1): DGGITQSPKYLFRKEGQNVTLSCEQNLNHDAMYWYRQDPGQGLRLIYYSQIVNDFQKGDIAEGYSVSREKKESFPLTVTSAQKNPTAFYLCASSRLMSSYNEQFFGPGTRLTVL.

The rearrangement joins TRBV11-3 to TRBJ1-3, with no clear D. The CDR3 sequence is 15 residues long. The germline gives CDR1 SGHNT, CDR2 YENEEA. The V gene lost 6 bases and the J gene lost 2 bases, with 14 bases spanning the gap. Here the CDR3 reads CASSVRQPTGNTIYF. The CDR3 region has the DNA TGTGCCAGCAGTGTGAGGCAGCCGACTGGAAACACCATATATTTT.

The chain is built from TRBV18 and TRBJ1-1, with D possibly TRBD1 on 5 matching bases. The CDR3 is 12 residues long. The germline V gene has CDR1 KGHSH and CDR2 LQKENI. The ends were cut back, 2 bases at V and 11 bases at J, with 12 bases in the middle. Here the CDR3 reads CASSPRDGSAFF. In DNA, the CDR3 is TGTGCCAGCTCACCAAGGGACGGGAGCGCTTTCTTT.

Comments on this clone: Its ends do not fully match the called genes, so a read error is possible. The V and J genes are TRBV7-3 and TRBJ1-3; D ambiguous. Per germline, CDR1 SGHTA and CDR2 FQGTGA. The CDR3 is 16 residues long. CDR3 in DNA: TGTGCCAACAGCTTAGATGGCTCTGGGCCTGGAAACACCATATATTTT. Its protein is CANSLDGSGPGNTIYF. Variable domain in full (rest from reference TRBV7-3 and TRBJ1-3): GAGVSQTPSNKVTEKGKYVELRCDPISGHTALYWYRQSLGQGPEFLIYFQGTGAADDSGLPNDRFFAVRPEGSVSTLKIQRTERGDSAVYLCANSLDGSGPGNTIYFGEGSWLTVV.

This sequence joins TRBV5-1 and TRBJ2-1, with 10 bases identical to TRBD2. The CDR3 runs 16 residues. V lost 4 bases to trimming and J lost 6 bases; unmatched junction nucleotides: 10. The V gene's germline CDR1 is SGHRS and CDR2 YFSETQ. The CDR3 reads CASSSPGLAATNEQFF. The CDR3 DNA is TGCGCCAGCAGCAGCCCCGGACTAGCGGCAACCAATGAGCAGTTCTTC.

In DNA form, the CDR3 reads TGTGCCAGCAGCTCACAGGGGGATGGAGGGGAAGCTTTCTTT. Translated, it gives CASSSQGDGGEAFF. V is TRBV7-3 and J is TRBJ1-1; TRBD1 matches 8 bases. CDR1 is SGHTA, CDR2 FQGTGA, per germline. V shed 4 bases, J shed 8 bases, and the junction held 9 bases outside the gene matches. This CDR3 has 14 residues.

The chain carries TRBV19 and TRBJ2-1; D gene uncertain. Trimming left V 5 bases short and J 0 bases short, with 11 bases between. Germline V lookup: CDR1 LNHDA, CDR2 SQIVND (reference sequence). This CDR3 spans 15 amino acids. The DNA of the CDR3 is TGTGCCAGTAGTGTCACCTTGAGCTCCTACAATGAGCAGTTCTTC. Residues: CASSVTLSSYNEQFF.

The chain couples TRBV28 to TRBJ2-2; D uncertain. The germline V and J ends were trimmed by 1 base and 0 bases, with 9 bases remaining between them. Germline V gene lookup returns CDR1 MDHEN and CDR2 SYDVKM. The CDR3 runs to 16 residues. In DNA, the CDR3 is TGTGCCAGCAGTTTATTATCCACTTCGAACACCGGGGAGCTGTTTTTT. It codes for CASSLLSTSNTGELFF.

The chain recombines TRBV4-3 with TRBJ2-6; 7 bases match TRBD1. Trimming removed 0 bases from V and 0 bases from J; junction bases left unmatched: 5. In germline, CDR1 is LGHNA, CDR2 YSLEER. This CDR3 region has 18 residues. CDR3 in amino acids: CASSQDPQGVSGANVLTF. The CDR3 bases are TGCGCCAGCAGCCAAGATCCCCAGGGGGTCTCTGGGGCCAACGTCCTGACTTTC.

J is TRBJ1-2 and V is TRBV11-1; 7 nucleotides agree with TRBD1. The CDR3 length is 15 residues. The V segment lost 5 bases and the J segment 0 bases; nucleotides outside the gene matches: 6. Germline V gene lookup returns CDR1 SGHAT and CDR2 FQDESV (reference sequence). The CDR3 region is CASSPTGEANYGYTF. DNA of the CDR3: TGTGCCAGCAGCCCAACAGGGGAAGCTAACTATGGCTACACCTTC.

This chain joins TRBV6-5 and TRBJ1-2; D not resolved. Germline loops: CDR1 MNHEY, CDR2 SVGAGI. The length of the CDR3 is 14 residues. Trimming pared 0 bases from V and 3 bases from J, leaving 8 bases between. The DNA of the CDR3 is TGTGCCAGCAGTTACTCCGGTGTGGACTATGGCTACACCTTC. Translation gives CASSYSGVDYGYTF.

The chain joins TRBV25-1 to TRBJ2-7; D remains ambiguous. Germline lookup yields CDR1 MGHDK and CDR2 SYGVNS. The CDR3 covers 12 residues. The V end lost 4 bases, the J end lost 3 bases, and 7 bases lay between the germline ends. CDR3 region: CASSVSGYEQYF. CDR3 DNA sequence: TGTGCCAGCAGTGTTTCAGGCTACGAGCAGTACTTC.

The rearrangement joins TRBV9 to TRBJ1-2; the D gene is possibly TRBD1 (5 bases). This CDR3 contains 13 residues. V was trimmed by 7 bases and J by 4 bases, leaving 14 bases between them. Looked up from germline, CDR1 is SGDLS and CDR2 is YYNGEE. The CDR3 here is CASSKRGGYGYTF. CDR3 in DNA: TGTGCCAGCTCCAAAAGGGGAGGCTATGGCTACACCTTC.

V and J are TRBV30 and TRBJ1-1; no clear D. Between the trimmed V and J ends, which lost 4 bases and 7 bases, there was a span of 16 bases. The CDR3 covers 13 residues. Germline V gene sequence: CDR1 GTSNPN, CDR2 SVGIG (reference sequence). The CDR3 reads CAWISWRAGEAFF. The CDR3 nucleotides are TGTGCCTGGATTTCTTGGAGGGCCGGTGAAGCTTTCTTT.

The V gene is TRBV4-2, the J gene TRBJ1-2; 9 bases are a match to TRBD1. The V and J ends lost 4 bases and 5 bases, in that order; junction bases with no gene match: 14. Germline-derived CDR1 and CDR2 are LGHNA and YNFKEQ. The CDR3 consists of 17 residues. CDR3 sequence (DNA): TGTGCCAGCAGCCCTACCCCCCTCACACAGGGGGCATATGGCTACACCTTC. Amino acid sequence: CASSPTPLTQGAYGYTF.

V and J are TRBV6-5 and TRBJ2-3, with TRBD2 matching 9 bases. Germline loops: CDR1 MNHEY, CDR2 SVGAGI. The CDR3 spans 14 residues. With V trimmed by 6 bases and J by 1 base, 2 bases remained unmatched. CDR3: CASRAGGGTDTQYF. The CDR3 DNA is TGTGCCAGCAGAGCGGGAGGCGGCACAGATACGCAGTATTTT.